These T cell receptor beta chains were read from a single sample in a study of blood T cell repertoires in COVID-19. This table comes from immunoSEQ multiplex PCR, and its TCRdb copy is limited to in-frame clones, with some not included. The table has about 270,000 clones, about nine tenths seen once. Sequenced input: peripheral blood. Receptors originate from a woman in her thirties with COVID-19, enrolled during active disease. Both conserved end residues are part of each CDR3. The order of the fields is V gene, clone size, J gene, D gene, CDR3 protein, CDR3 DNA. A D gene is named only where the DNA matches it firmly. Size values are once, few and many counts, or a class for expanded clones, and some rows have none.

v_call: TRBV6-5; clone_size: few; j_call: TRBJ1-1; d_call: TRBD1; cdr3_aa: CATRVGQIEAFF; cdr3_nt: TGTGCCACCAGGGTGGGACAGATTGAAGCTTTCTTT
v_call: TRBV6-5; clone_size: -; j_call: TRBJ2-1; d_call: -; cdr3_aa: CASSYGGDSSYNEQFF; cdr3_nt: TGTGCCAGCAGTTACGGAGGGGACAGCTCCTACAATGAGCAGTTCTTC
v_call: TRBV11-2; clone_size: -; j_call: TRBJ2-2; d_call: -; cdr3_aa: CASSSSSGGGELFF; cdr3_nt: TGTGCCAGCAGCTCCTCTTCAGGAGGCGGGGAGCTGTTTTTT
v_call: TRBV18; clone_size: -; j_call: TRBJ1-5; d_call: -; cdr3_aa: CASSPSEGEPQHF; cdr3_nt: TGTGCCAGCTCACCATCGGAAGGGGAGCCCCAGCATTTT
v_call: TRBV18; clone_size: -; j_call: TRBJ1-2; d_call: TRBD1; cdr3_aa: CASSPWTGDLYGYTF; cdr3_nt: TGTGCCAGCTCACCATGGACAGGGGATCTTTATGGCTACACCTTC
v_call: TRBV28; clone_size: -; j_call: TRBJ2-1; d_call: -; cdr3_aa: CASSSLAFNEQFF; cdr3_nt: TGTGCCAGCAGTTCACTAGCTTTCAATGAGCAGTTCTTC
v_call: TRBV6-5; clone_size: -; j_call: TRBJ1-5; d_call: -; cdr3_aa: CASRPSGVRQPQHF; cdr3_nt: TGTGCCAGCAGGCCTTCAGGGGTGAGGCAGCCCCAGCATTTT
v_call: TRBV11-2; clone_size: -; j_call: TRBJ2-5; d_call: TRBD2; cdr3_aa: CASSLDGGAVETQYF; cdr3_nt: TGTGCCAGCAGCTTAGACGGGGGGGCCGTTGAGACCCAGTACTTC
v_call: TRBV28; clone_size: -; j_call: TRBJ1-1; d_call: -; cdr3_aa: CASTLLGTTGLNTEAFF; cdr3_nt: TGTGCCAGCACCCTTCTGGGGACGACAGGTTTGAACACTGAAGCTTTCTTT
v_call: TRBV28; clone_size: -; j_call: TRBJ2-7; d_call: -; cdr3_aa: CASTATSAGVYEQYF; cdr3_nt: TGTGCCAGCACTGCCACCTCGGCAGGGGTCTACGAGCAGTACTTC
v_call: TRBV5-1; clone_size: -; j_call: TRBJ1-2; d_call: TRBD1; cdr3_aa: CASSSSGTGSRYGYTF; cdr3_nt: TGCGCCAGCAGCAGCTCCGGGACAGGGTCCCGCTATGGCTACACCTTC
v_call: TRBV7-9; clone_size: -; j_call: TRBJ2-7; d_call: TRBD1; cdr3_aa: CASSSGQGYSHEQYF; cdr3_nt: TGTGCCAGCAGCTCCGGACAGGGCTATTCCCACGAGCAGTACTTC
v_call: TRBV5-5; clone_size: -; j_call: TRBJ2-1; d_call: -; cdr3_aa: CASSLFSQGGNEQFF; cdr3_nt: TGTGCCAGCAGCTTGTTTTCGCAGGGCGGAAATGAGCAGTTCTTC
v_call: TRBV2; clone_size: -; j_call: TRBJ1-4; d_call: -; cdr3_aa: CASSDGVGNEKLFF; cdr3_nt: TGTGCCAGCAGTGACGGGGTGGGTAATGAAAAACTGTTTTTT
v_call: TRBV7-9; clone_size: few; j_call: TRBJ1-1; d_call: -; cdr3_aa: CASSSPDGGWGNTEAFF; cdr3_nt: TGTGCCAGCAGCTCGCCGGACGGGGGATGGGGAAACACTGAAGCTTTCTTT
v_call: TRBV29-1; clone_size: -; j_call: TRBJ2-5; d_call: TRBD1; cdr3_aa: CSVNRGLGETQYF; cdr3_nt: TGCAGCGTAAACAGGGGGCTGGGAGAGACCCAGTACTTC
v_call: TRBV19; clone_size: -; j_call: TRBJ2-3; d_call: TRBD1; cdr3_aa: CASLHRGTQYF; cdr3_nt: TGTGCCAGTCTTCACAGGGGCACGCAGTATTTT
v_call: TRBV2; clone_size: once; j_call: TRBJ2-1; d_call: -; cdr3_aa: CASSRTDNNEQFF; cdr3_nt: TGTGCCAGCAGTCGGACAGATAACAATGAGCAGTTCTTC
v_call: TRBV4-1; clone_size: few; j_call: TRBJ1-5; d_call: TRBD1; cdr3_aa: CASSQGSGTVLNQPQHF; cdr3_nt: TGCGCCAGCAGCCAGGGATCAGGGACAGTGCTCAATCAGCCCCAGCATTTT
v_call: TRBV6-1; clone_size: -; j_call: TRBJ1-1; d_call: -; cdr3_aa: CASSEAEGWTEAFF; cdr3_nt: TGTGCCAGCAGTGAAGCGGAGGGCTGGACTGAAGCTTTCTTT
v_call: TRBV16; clone_size: -; j_call: TRBJ1-2; d_call: TRBD1; cdr3_aa: CASSRDRSLLYGYTF; cdr3_nt: TGTGCCAGCAGCCGGGACAGGTCGCTTCTCTATGGCTACACCTTC
v_call: TRBV5-1; clone_size: -; j_call: TRBJ2-7; d_call: -; cdr3_aa: CASSFTSSYEQYF; cdr3_nt: TGCGCCAGCAGCTTCACTAGCTCCTACGAGCAGTACTTC
v_call: TRBV11-2; clone_size: -; j_call: TRBJ2-1; d_call: -; cdr3_aa: CASSFSTGYNEQFF; cdr3_nt: TGTGCCAGCAGCTTTTCAACAGGCTACAATGAGCAGTTCTTC
v_call: TRBV5-1; clone_size: -; j_call: TRBJ1-1; d_call: TRBD1; cdr3_aa: CASSLWTGGNTEAFF; cdr3_nt: TGCGCCAGCAGCTTGTGGACAGGGGGGAACACTGAAGCTTTCTTT
v_call: TRBV10-2; clone_size: -; j_call: TRBJ1-6; d_call: -; cdr3_aa: CASSPPMGSSYNSPLHF; cdr3_nt: TGCGCCAGCAGTCCCCCGATGGGGAGCTCCTATAATTCACCCCTCCACTTT
v_call: TRBV6-2/TRBV6-3; clone_size: -; j_call: TRBJ2-3; d_call: -; cdr3_aa: CASSYVGAGTDTQYF; cdr3_nt: TGTGCCAGCAGTTACGTGGGGGCGGGCACAGATACGCAGTATTTT
v_call: TRBV3-1/TRBV3-2; clone_size: -; j_call: TRBJ2-3; d_call: TRBD1; cdr3_aa: CASSQRGPDTQYF; cdr3_nt: TGTGCCAGCAGCCAAAGGGGGCCAGATACGCAGTATTTT
v_call: TRBV5-6; clone_size: once; j_call: TRBJ2-3; d_call: TRBD2; cdr3_aa: CASSLDWGGGRGTDTQYF; cdr3_nt: TGTGCCAGCAGCTTGGATTGGGGCGGGGGGCGTGGCACAGATACGCAGTATTTT
v_call: TRBV4-1; clone_size: once; j_call: TRBJ1-5; d_call: -; cdr3_aa: CASSGAKSNQPQHF; cdr3_nt: TGCGCCAGCAGCGGGGCTAAAAGCAATCAGCCCCAGCATTTT
v_call: TRBV28; clone_size: -; j_call: TRBJ1-2; d_call: -; cdr3_aa: CATLGLGPRGYTF; cdr3_nt: TGTGCCACTCTGGGTCTGGGCCCGAGAGGCTACACCTTC
v_call: TRBV19; clone_size: -; j_call: TRBJ2-7; d_call: -; cdr3_aa: CASSPVFPYEQYF; cdr3_nt: TGTGCCAGTAGCCCTGTCTTCCCCTACGAGCAGTACTTC
v_call: TRBV27; clone_size: few; j_call: TRBJ2-5; d_call: TRBD1; cdr3_aa: CASSADRFRETQYF; cdr3_nt: TGTGCCAGCAGTGCGGACAGGTTTCGGGAGACCCAGTACTTC
v_call: TRBV11-2; clone_size: -; j_call: TRBJ2-1; d_call: TRBD2; cdr3_aa: CASSRTSGVGSYNEQFF; cdr3_nt: TGTGCCAGCAGCCGGACTAGCGGGGTGGGCTCCTACAATGAGCAGTTCTTC
v_call: TRBV5-1; clone_size: -; j_call: TRBJ2-2; d_call: TRBD1; cdr3_aa: CASSFRDRVSGTGELFF; cdr3_nt: TGCGCCAGCAGCTTCCGGGACAGGGTTTCGGGCACCGGGGAGCTGTTTTTT
v_call: TRBV12-3/TRBV12-4; clone_size: -; j_call: TRBJ1-1; d_call: -; cdr3_aa: CASSRREGTEAFF; cdr3_nt: TGTGCCAGCAGCCGTCGGGAAGGGACTGAAGCTTTCTTT
v_call: TRBV5-6; clone_size: -; j_call: TRBJ2-1; d_call: TRBD2; cdr3_aa: CASSSPGLAGDYNEQFF; cdr3_nt: TGTGCCAGCAGCTCCCCTGGCTTAGCGGGGGATTACAATGAGCAGTTCTTC
v_call: TRBV5-8; clone_size: -; j_call: TRBJ1-5; d_call: -; cdr3_aa: CASSPSAQPQHF; cdr3_nt: TGTGCCAGCAGCCCCAGCGCTCAGCCCCAGCATTTT
v_call: TRBV12-3/TRBV12-4; clone_size: -; j_call: TRBJ2-1; d_call: TRBD2; cdr3_aa: CASTGTSYNEQFF; cdr3_nt: TGTGCCAGCACCGGGACTAGCTACAATGAGCAGTTCTTC
v_call: TRBV20-1; clone_size: -; j_call: TRBJ1-5; d_call: -; cdr3_aa: CSASSGQYNQPQHF; cdr3_nt: TGCAGTGCTAGTTCGGGTCAGTACAATCAGCCCCAGCATTTT
v_call: TRBV15; clone_size: -; j_call: TRBJ2-7; d_call: -; cdr3_aa: CATSRDLGRGADEQYF; cdr3_nt: TGTGCCACCAGCAGAGATCTAGGCAGGGGAGCTGACGAGCAGTACTTC
v_call: TRBV5-1; clone_size: -; j_call: TRBJ2-7; d_call: -; cdr3_aa: CASSLTAGRAYEQYF; cdr3_nt: TGCGCCAGCAGCTTGACCGCGGGACGGGCCTACGAGCAGTACTTC
v_call: TRBV19; clone_size: -; j_call: TRBJ1-1; d_call: -; cdr3_aa: CASSAQVSTEAFF; cdr3_nt: TGTGCCAGTAGTGCCCAGGTTTCCACTGAAGCTTTCTTT
v_call: TRBV25-1; clone_size: -; j_call: TRBJ2-1; d_call: -; cdr3_aa: CASSEWEDRSPFF; cdr3_nt: TGTGCCAGCAGTGAATGGGAGGACAGGTCGCCGTTCTTC
v_call: TRBV27; clone_size: -; j_call: TRBJ1-4; d_call: -; cdr3_aa: CASSLEGRSGELFF; cdr3_nt: TGTGCCAGCAGTTTAGAAGGAAGGAGCGGGGAACTGTTTTTT